This section outlines one TCR beta chain sequence together with its context. The antigen this receptor binds is unknown. Base qualities are not provided; no much larger clone lies one nucleotide away. The immunoSEQ hsTCRB v3.0 assay was used at survey level resolution to sequence the TRB variable region. The targeted TRB sequencing depth was about 35,000-55,000 T-cell genomes per sample. An Illumina MiSeq with a v3 150-cycle kit was used to sequence the pooled TRB libraries. The authors processed their data as follows. Repertoire analysis ran in R within a reproducible Nextflow workflow covering QC, data transformation and analysis. LymphoSeq2, an R package for exploring AIRR-Seq data, was used to implement the custom analyses. A handful of samples yielding fewer than 5000 total TRB sequences were excluded, leaving 150 to 200 analyzed HIV repertoires. Of the 188 retained HIV repertoires, 59 were collected before and more than 120 after ART initiation. Repertoires were downsampled to 5000 TRB nucleotide sequences, and summary statistics were averaged over 100 downsampling iterations. The analysis kept only TRB sequences whose CDR3 regions were at least seven amino acids long. Two measures captured diversity: a Shannon entropy-derived clonality score and the Gini coefficient. In the repertoire networks, any two of the top 5000 CDR3 amino acid sequences were connected whenever the two sequences differed by an edit distance of one. GLIPH2 predicted antigen specificity groups and MHC restriction for TRB CDR3 amino acid sequences. To flag known associations with CMV, EBV, HIV or tissue antigens, CDR3 amino acid sequences were compared against VDJdb and McPAS-TCR. Pre-ART, post-ART and control groups were compared with Wilcoxon signed-rank tests and Holm-Bonferroni correction. TCRdb re-hosts the immuneACCESS table, in-frame sequences only. Its copies lack some clones; in the studies checked, an unresolved V gene accounts for under half of them, and the cause for the rest is not known. Clone size and V and J calls were adopted from that table, with D and trimming inferred from the DNA. In all, the sample holds 24,000 or so clones, and 79% of those were seen once. More than 8% of the sample is held by the ten biggest clonotypes.

Participants were included only if at least one PBMC sample before ART initiation and at least two post-ART samples were available. All participants with HIV were treated in the United States of America. Cryopreserved samples of roughly 0.95-10 million PBMC were thawed and washed before DNA extraction. At the time of the earliest PBMC sample, participants with HIV were aged between about 20 and 54 years. Per participant, PBMC samples came from 1-4 timepoints prior to ART initiation and 2-8 timepoints following ART initiation, for a median of 7 samples. For every participant, serial HIV viral load, CD4+ T-cell count, ART history and demographic data were obtained. A Qiagen kit on a QIAcube was used to extract genomic DNA from unsorted PBMC, with samples processed in batches of 12. The entry originates in a study of long-term antiretroviral therapy in people with HIV (dated by TCRdb to the early 2020s). Describing the broader study: The earliest samples were collected about a decade before the 2015 WHO recommendation for immediate ART, when ART was typically delayed until CD4 counts fell. A retrospective serial study tested whether ART initiation and durable HIV suppression were associated with changes in peripheral blood TRB repertoire composition and diversity. A total of 192 cryopreserved PBMC samples were contributed to the cohort by 30 adults with confirmed HIV infection, with samples collected serially over a mean of approximately six years (range 1-12). About 40% of the 30 participants with HIV were female. No cross-contamination during QIAcube processing turned up in test extractions that ran a monoclonal T-cell line alongside 33 polyclonal samples.

Based on the germline V gene, the CDR1 and CDR2 sequences are SGHTS and YDEGEE. V and J lose 3 bases and 6 bases, and a span of 6 bases separates them. The CDR3 runs 12 amino acids, cysteine and phenylalanine included. Only the CDR3 portion is preserved as DNA: 36 bases, with reading frame beginning at the first base. Overall results and qualifications from the work: No data were available on ART adherence, viral resistance or therapy changes, limiting inferences about post-ART repertoire changes. The samples were dated from about 2004 to 2017, and the ART regimens that were used may be less effective than current ART regimens. Starting ART was linked to a significant rise in TRB diversity, yet even with long-term ART the diversity remained significantly lower than in transplant donor controls. Expanded TRB clones identified before ART initiation dominated the repertoire across all time points, though the dominance fluctuated and decreased in many PLHIV after ART. Owing to limited PBMC availability, only the TCR beta chain was sequenced, without alpha chain pairing. Because cell numbers in pre-ART samples were limited, unsorted PBMC were profiled instead of sorted CD4+ and CD8+ T cells. Narrower CDR3 length ranges were observed in HIV repertoires than in controls, and an antigen-experienced repertoire with only a slight naive shift after ART was suggested by the network structure.

The TCR comes from a woman aged 40-49 years with HIV. The chain was built from TRBV5-8 and TRBJ2-2; the D gene remains uncertain. Sample: unsorted PBMCs, taken 1.2 years after starting antiretroviral therapy. Read as DNA, the sequence is TGTGCCAGCAGCTGGACCGCCGGGGAGCTGTTTTTT. It is translated as CASSWTAGELFF. The reference TRBV5-8 and TRBJ2-2 proteins fill in what lies around the CDR3, so the full variable domain reads EAGVTQSPTHLIKTRGQQATLRCSPISGHTSVYWYQQALGLGLQFLLWYDEGEERNRGNFPPRFSGRQFPNYSSELNVNALELEDSALYLCASSWTAGELFFGEGSRLTVL.